These T cell receptor beta chains were read from a single sample in a study of T cells in tuberculosis. Assay used: immunoSEQ multiplex PCR; TCRdb lists only in-frame clones, some missing. This sample yields around 60,000 clones, of which around 81% are seen a single time; roughly 13% belongs to the top ten. Source material: CD1b-GMM tetramer-negative cells sorted from PBMCs. These receptors were obtained from an adult woman with latent tuberculosis. Both conserved end residues are part of each CDR3. The order of the fields is clone size, D gene, J gene, V gene, CDR3 DNA, CDR3 protein. A D gene is named only where the DNA matches it firmly. Clone size is given for some rows only: seen once, a few or many times, or a class if the clone is expanded.

. | TRBD2 | TRBJ2-3 | TRBV14 | TGTGCCAGCAGCCCGACGCTGGGACTAGCGGGGGGGCCCGTCGGCACAGATACGCAGTATTTT | CASSPTLGLAGGPVGTDTQYF
. | . | TRBJ2-7 | TRBV7-2 | TGTGCCAGCAGCTTATATAATCTAGGGGCCTACGAGCAGTACTTC | CASSLYNLGAYEQYF
. | . | TRBJ2-2 | TRBV2 | TGTGCCAGCAGTGCCGTGACAGATTACACCGGGGAGCTGTTTTTT | CASSAVTDYTGELFF
. | TRBD2 | TRBJ2-1 | TRBV5-1 | TGCGCCAGCCGGGGTGGACTACTAGCGGGCTACAATGAGCAGTTCTTC | CASRGGLLAGYNEQFF
. | TRBD2 | TRBJ2-1 | TRBV6-6 | TGTGCCAGCAGTGCCCGGCGACTAGCTGGGTTCAATGAGCAGTTCTTC | CASSARRLAGFNEQFF
. | TRBD1 | TRBJ2-1 | TRBV9 | TGTGCCAGCAGCGAAGGACAGGCCCCCGGCAATGAGCAGTTCTTC | CASSEGQAPGNEQFF
. | TRBD2 | TRBJ2-1 | TRBV15 | TGTGCCACCAGTCCTTGGGGGGCTAGCGGGGACAATGAGCAGTTCTTC | CATSPWGASGDNEQFF
. | TRBD1 | TRBJ2-5 | TRBV28 | TGTGCCAGCTCTACTCTCCGGACAGGGACCCAAGAGACCCAGTACTTC | CASSTLRTGTQETQYF
few | . | TRBJ2-4 | TRBV19 | TGTGCCAGTAGTGGGGACTGGAACAAAAACATTCAGTACTTC | CASSGDWNKNIQYF
. | TRBD2 | TRBJ2-3 | TRBV5-1 | TGCGCCAGCATCAGTACACCGGGACTAGCGGGAACGTCTACAGATACGCAGTATTTT | CASISTPGLAGTSTDTQYF
. | . | TRBJ2-1 | TRBV6-6 | TGTGCCAGCAGTCCCCGGGACTCCAACAATGAGCAGTTCTTC | CASSPRDSNNEQFF
. | TRBD1 | TRBJ2-2 | TRBV19 | TGTGCCAGTAGTGACAGGGGGCGTGGGACCGGGGAGCTGTTTTTT | CASSDRGRGTGELFF
. | TRBD1 | TRBJ1-6 | TRBV6-5 | TGTGCCAGCAGGGACAGGGCCAATTCACCCCTCCACTTT | CASRDRANSPLHF
. | TRBD2 | TRBJ2-7 | TRBV5-1 | TGCGCCAGCAGCCCCGCGGGGAGGGTGCGGGGTTCCCGGTTGCACGAGCAGTACTTC | CASSPAGRVRGSRLHEQYF
. | TRBD2 | TRBJ2-2 | TRBV7-3 | TGTGCCAGCAGCCGACTAGCGGGGTCTCCCGGGGAGCTGTTTTTT | CASSRLAGSPGELFF
. | . | TRBJ1-4 | TRBV19 | TGTGCCAGTACCGTGGTCGGGGAAAAACTGTTTTTT | CASTVVGEKLFF
. | TRBD2 | TRBJ2-1 | TRBV5-1 | TGCGCCAGCAGCCTTAGCGGGAGAGCCGATGAGCAGTTCTTC | CASSLSGRADEQFF
. | . | TRBJ2-5 | TRBV6-5 | TGTGCCAGCAGTTTTACCCTGGAAGGGGGCCAGTACTTC | CASSFTLEGGQYF
. | TRBD1 | TRBJ2-5 | TRBV5-1 | TGCGCCAGCAGCTTGGGCGGGACAGGGGCAGAGACCCAGTACTTC | CASSLGGTGAETQYF
. | TRBD2 | TRBJ2-2 | TRBV15 | TGTGCCACCAGCAGAGATAGGCTAGCGGGAATCACCGGGGAGCTGTTTTTT | CATSRDRLAGITGELFF
. | TRBD1 | TRBJ1-5 | TRBV2 | TGTGCCAGCAGGGGGGGACAGGAAAATCAGCCCCAGCATTTT | CASRGGQENQPQHF
. | . | TRBJ2-2 | TRBV7-8 | TGTGCCAGCAAAATAATACAGACCTCGAACACCGGGGAGCTGTTTTTT | CASKIIQTSNTGELFF
. | TRBD1 | TRBJ2-7 | TRBV11-2 | TGTGCCAGCAGCTTAGTGACAGGGGGGCTGTACTTC | CASSLVTGGLYF
. | . | TRBJ2-3 | TRBV11-3 | TGTGCCAGCAGTTTCCGGGGGGATACGCAGTATTTT | CASSFRGDTQYF
. | . | TRBJ1-2 | TRBV5-6 | TGTGCCAGCAGCTTGGCAGGTGGGGGCAGGACCTATGGCTACACCTTC | CASSLAGGGRTYGYTF
once | . | TRBJ2-1 | TRBV6-1 | TGTGCCAGCAACCGGGACACCAGTCAGTTCTTC | CASNRDTSQFF